A selection of T cell receptor beta chains follows, all from one sample in a study of shared clonotypes between healthy human individuals. Using immunoSEQ multiplex PCR, the repertoire was profiled, and TCRdb retains in-frame clones only, with some absent. The sample carries some 2.1 million clones, roughly 94% recorded once. Sequenced: naive CD4+ T cells sorted from blood. These receptors were obtained from a young man in good health. Each CDR3 is given with its conserved first and last residue. Each record gives: CDR3 protein, V gene, clone size, J gene. Some rows mark clone size as missing; the rest say once, few, many or name a class of expanded clone.

CDR3 protein: CASSEVAGGEYNEQFF
V gene: TRBV6-1
clone size: .
J gene: TRBJ2-1

CDR3 protein: CASSLGADRSKTEAFF
V gene: TRBV27
clone size: .
J gene: TRBJ1-1

CDR3 protein: CASSVEQGASGYTF
V gene: TRBV9
clone size: .
J gene: TRBJ1-2

CDR3 protein: CASTQGGSSVYGYTF
V gene: TRBV7-2
clone size: .
J gene: TRBJ1-2

CDR3 protein: CAFRRGNQPQHF
V gene: TRBV6-6
clone size: .
J gene: TRBJ1-5

CDR3 protein: CASSLRGQGGETQYF
V gene: TRBV5-4
clone size: .
J gene: TRBJ2-5

CDR3 protein: CSVATGRYEQYF
V gene: TRBV29-1
clone size: .
J gene: TRBJ2-7

CDR3 protein: CASSLDRGAYEQYF
V gene: TRBV7-2
clone size: .
J gene: TRBJ2-7

CDR3 protein: CASSLVPGGYNEQFF
V gene: TRBV5-4
clone size: .
J gene: TRBJ2-1

CDR3 protein: CASSQEGPSATEAFF
V gene: TRBV14
clone size: .
J gene: TRBJ1-1

CDR3 protein: CASSPATGYTEAFF
V gene: TRBV5-1
clone size: .
J gene: TRBJ1-1

CDR3 protein: CSVGEGAGNEKLFF
V gene: TRBV29-1
clone size: .
J gene: TRBJ1-4

CDR3 protein: CASIFAVGTNEQFF
V gene: TRBV6-1
clone size: once
J gene: TRBJ2-1

CDR3 protein: CASSSRPAPEAFF
V gene: TRBV18
clone size: .
J gene: TRBJ1-1

CDR3 protein: CASSSSGTGNQETQYF
V gene: TRBV5-1
clone size: .
J gene: TRBJ2-5

CDR3 protein: CAISEPPGELFF
V gene: TRBV10-3
clone size: .
J gene: TRBJ2-2

CDR3 protein: CASSYRGGTEAFF
V gene: TRBV7-3
clone size: .
J gene: TRBJ1-1

CDR3 protein: CASSGLAGDTQYF
V gene: TRBV10-2
clone size: once
J gene: TRBJ2-3

CDR3 protein: CASSVLGIANTGELFF
V gene: TRBV9
clone size: .
J gene: TRBJ2-2

CDR3 protein: CASSMFGTDKYSTSNYGYTF
V gene: TRBV19
clone size: .
J gene: TRBJ1-2

CDR3 protein: CASRDTRGPTYNEQFF
V gene: TRBV28
clone size: .
J gene: TRBJ2-1

CDR3 protein: CASSLGRAGELFF
V gene: TRBV5-6
clone size: .
J gene: TRBJ2-2

CDR3 protein: CASSTRGGEQYF
V gene: TRBV7-8
clone size: .
J gene: TRBJ2-7

CDR3 protein: CASTPEGQGLGYTF
V gene: TRBV9
clone size: .
J gene: TRBJ1-2

CDR3 protein: CASSLEEVSYEQYF
V gene: TRBV7-9
clone size: .
J gene: TRBJ2-7

CDR3 protein: CASSLELSYEQYF
V gene: TRBV4-3
clone size: .
J gene: TRBJ2-7

CDR3 protein: CASSVDRGNYGYTF
V gene: TRBV6-4
clone size: .
J gene: TRBJ1-2

CDR3 protein: CASSYLTGLNQDGYTF
V gene: TRBV5-1
clone size: .
J gene: TRBJ1-2

CDR3 protein: CASSVGKGYYEQYF
V gene: TRBV2
clone size: .
J gene: TRBJ2-7

CDR3 protein: CASSRTPHGELFF
V gene: TRBV7-9
clone size: .
J gene: TRBJ2-2

CDR3 protein: CASSERGRNYGYTF
V gene: TRBV6-1
clone size: .
J gene: TRBJ1-2

CDR3 protein: CASSVQKLNTEAFF
V gene: TRBV6-1
clone size: .
J gene: TRBJ1-1

CDR3 protein: CASSRSKSDEQFF
V gene: TRBV6-5
clone size: .
J gene: TRBJ2-1

CDR3 protein: CASSSGGAGFDTQYF
V gene: TRBV28
clone size: .
J gene: TRBJ2-3

CDR3 protein: CSARDQTEQYF
V gene: TRBV20-1
clone size: once
J gene: TRBJ2-7

CDR3 protein: CASSLVSSYNSPLHF
V gene: TRBV27
clone size: .
J gene: TRBJ1-6

CDR3 protein: CASSHRYLGQRVANVLTF
V gene: TRBV4-1
clone size: .
J gene: TRBJ2-6

CDR3 protein: CASSLKRFTYNSPLHF
V gene: TRBV10-1
clone size: .
J gene: TRBJ1-6

CDR3 protein: CASSGGGFNTGELFF
V gene: TRBV5-1
clone size: .
J gene: TRBJ2-2

CDR3 protein: CASSPGTVPGVYEQYF
V gene: TRBV2
clone size: .
J gene: TRBJ2-7

CDR3 protein: CASSLTSGLTYEQYF
V gene: TRBV14
clone size: .
J gene: TRBJ2-7

CDR3 protein: CASSLWGDNSPLHF
V gene: TRBV7-9
clone size: .
J gene: TRBJ1-6

CDR3 protein: CASSGLAENPVYNEQFF
V gene: TRBV18
clone size: .
J gene: TRBJ2-1

CDR3 protein: CASSLKTSGYTDTQYF
V gene: TRBV7-9
clone size: .
J gene: TRBJ2-3